One and the same sample provided the 27 T cell receptor beta chains below, sequenced in a study of identical twins. TCRdb used MiXCR to reprocess the 5' RACE reads, holding one entry per CDR3 protein. The data hold approximately 500,000 distinct CDR3 sequences, with 24% observed a single time. These records were also assigned to another study, of T cells expressing NK-cell markers.

Sequencing input: CD4+ T cells sorted from blood. Receptors were obtained from a woman aged 18 to 35 in good health.

The rearrangement joins TRBV6-2 or TRBV6-3 to TRBJ2-1, with TRBD2 matching over 14 bases. Germline V gene sequence: CDR1 MNHEY, CDR2 SVGEGT. The CDR3 has 14 residues. V gave up 6 bases and J gave up 6 bases; unmatched junction bases: 1. CDR3 DNA sequence: TGTGCCAGCAGGGGACTAGCGGGAGTCAATGAGCAGTTCTTC. Protein sequence: CASRGLAGVNEQFF.

The chain uses TRBV21-1 and TRBJ2-7. TRBV21-1 is described as a pseudogene. CDR3 length: 12 residues. This CDR3 reads CASSKGGHEQYF. CDR3 coding DNA: TGTGCCAGCAGCAAAGGCGGTCACGAGCAGTACTTC.

This clonotype was picked up a small number of times. This sequence joins TRBV11-1 and TRBJ1-4; maybe TRBD1 (6 bases). This CDR3 is 14 amino acids long. Germline assignment: CDR1 SGHAT and CDR2 FQDESV (reference sequence). Trimming left V 5 bases short and J 5 bases short, with 12 bases between. CDR3 sequence (DNA): TGTGCCAGCAGCGTTTTCGGACAGAATGAAAAACTGTTTTTT. As protein: CASSVFGQNEKLFF.

This clonotype was observed a handful of times. The chain recombines TRBV7-9 with TRBJ2-7; D is perhaps TRBD1 or TRBD2 (5 bases each). CDR3 size: 15 residues. CDR1 and CDR2 from the germline V gene are SEHNR and FQNEAQ (reference sequence). V gave up 5 bases and J gave up 7 bases, with 21 bases separating them. Written as DNA, the CDR3 is TGTGCCAGCAGCCTGAGCGGAGGACACCCTGGGGAGCAGTACTTC. Amino acids: CASSLSGGHPGEQYF.

A word on this clonotype: At one boundary the junction diverges from the germline segment, which might be a read error. This rearrangement joins TRBV20-1 to TRBJ1-5; 8 bases agree with TRBD1. The germline gives CDR1 DFQATT, CDR2 SNEGSKA (reference sequence). This CDR3 comprises 15 residues. This chain's CDR3 is CCARRTGLPKQPQHF. DNA of the CDR3: TGCTGTGCTAGACGGACAGGGTTGCCTAAGCAGCCCCAGCATTTT.

This clonotype was found many times. The V gene is TRBV7-2, the J gene TRBJ2-3, with a weak D call TRBD2 (6 bases). The CDR3 has 16 amino acids. Trimming took off 4 bases at V and 6 bases at J, with 20 bases between the two ends. Germline lookup yields CDR1 SGHTA and CDR2 FQGNSA. CDR3 in DNA: TGTGCCAGCAGCTCCTCGGCAGTAGCGGTTGTGGATACGCAGTATTTT. This gives the protein CASSSSAVAVVDTQYF.

The chain is built from TRBV25-1 and TRBJ2-7, with a possible D match to TRBD1 (5 bases). The V gene lost 8 bases and the J gene lost 0 bases, with 17 bases spanning the gap. Germline V gene lookup returns CDR1 MGHDK and CDR2 SYGVNS. This CDR3 contains 15 residues. In DNA form, the CDR3 reads TGTGCCAGCGCTAAAAGAACAGGTAGCTCCTACGAGCAGTACTTC. Translation gives CASAKRTGSSYEQYF.

This clonotype was seen only a few times. This rearrangement joins TRBV20-1 to TRBJ1-1, with no clear D. Trimming took 2 bases from V and 4 from J, leaving 5 bases between them. The germline V gene encodes CDR1 DFQATT and CDR2 SNEGSKA (reference sequence). The CDR3 extends over 11 amino acids. DNA of the CDR3: TGCAGTGCTAGACGGTCCACTGAAGCTTTCTTT. Amino acids: CSARRSTEAFF.

This chain links TRBV12-3 or TRBV12-4 with TRBJ2-3; tentatively, D is TRBD1 (6 bases). CDR3 length: 15 residues. Trimming cost V 3 bases and J 5 bases, with 15 bases left between them. The CDR3 protein is CASSLGAQDKDTQYF. The CDR3 bases are TGTGCCAGCAGTTTGGGGGCGCAGGATAAAGATACGCAGTATTTT.

The V gene is TRBV9, the J gene TRBJ1-1; D not certain. The V gene lost 3 bases and the J gene lost 0 bases, with 6 bases spanning the gap. Germline CDR1 SGDLS, CDR2 YYNGEE. CDR3 length: 13 amino acids. This CDR3 reads CASSATVNTEAFF. The CDR3 DNA sequence: TGTGCCAGCAGCGCGACCGTGAACACTGAAGCTTTCTTT.

This clonotype was seen a handful of times. The V and J genes are TRBV5-1 and TRBJ1-1, with TRBD1 as a possible D gene (6 bases). V lost 4 bases to trimming and J lost 5 bases, with 12 bases between them. Germline lookup yields CDR1 SGHRS and CDR2 YFSETQ. This CDR3 spans 13 amino acids. The DNA for the CDR3 is TGCGCCAGCAGCCGGGACATCGTTACTGAAGCTTTCTTT. Translating it yields CASSRDIVTEAFF.

This clonotype was seen more than once but under ten times. This chain connects TRBV29-1 to TRBJ2-3, with 14 nucleotides matching TRBD2. The ends lost 4 bases at V and 4 bases at J; junction bases unmatched: 1. The germline CDR1 and CDR2 sequences are SQVTM and ANQGSEA. This CDR3 is built from 14 residues. Here the CDR3 reads CSVGLAGGPDTQYF. The DNA of the CDR3 is TGCAGCGTTGGACTAGCGGGGGGGCCAGATACGCAGTATTTT.

The chain couples TRBV7-2 to TRBJ2-7, with D perhaps TRBD1 or TRBD2 (6 bases each). CDR3 length equals 15 residues. Per the germline V gene, CDR1 is SGHTA and CDR2 is FQGNSA. Deletions cut 8 bases from V and 0 bases from J, with 17 bases between. The DNA of the CDR3 is TGTGCCAGCCGAGGGGGAACTAGCAGCTCCTACGAGCAGTACTTC. Its protein is CASRGGTSSSYEQYF.

This clonotype was seen a few times. The J gene is TRBJ2-2, the V gene TRBV6-1, with D tentatively TRBD2 (6 bases). The CDR3 runs 16 residues. V lost 7 bases and J 6 bases, leaving 21 bases between the germline ends. CDR1 is MNHNS and CDR2 is SASEGT in the germline V gene. The CDR3 nucleotides are TGTGCCAGCAACCGACACTATCCGGAGGGCCCCGGGGAGCTGTTTTTT. It yields the protein CASNRHYPEGPGELFF.

V is TRBV4-3 and J is TRBJ2-3, with 11 nucleotides matching TRBD1. CDR1 and CDR2 from the germline V gene are LGHNA and YSLEER. This CDR3 has 16 amino acids. V shed 0 bases, J shed 7 bases, and the junction held 6 bases outside the gene matches. The CDR3 region has the DNA TGCGCCAGCAGCCAAGAGGGGGGACAGGGGGTGCATACGCAGTATTTT. This translates into CASSQEGGQGVHTQYF.

There are a few counts of this clonotype. The chain recombines TRBV7-2 with TRBJ2-1, with D possibly matching TRBD1 (5 bases). Trimming pared 7 bases from V and 0 bases from J, leaving 7 bases between. The CDR3 is 13 residues long. Germline V gives CDR1 SGHTA, CDR2 FQGNSA. CDR3 amino acids: CASTQGSYNEQFF. Written as DNA, the CDR3 is TGTGCCAGCACCCAGGGCTCCTACAATGAGCAGTTCTTC.

The chain recombines TRBV14 with TRBJ2-1; TRBD2 is a possible D gene (6 bases). CDR1 is SGHDN and CDR2 is FVKESK in the germline V gene. The V gene lost 3 bases and the J gene lost 7 bases, with 19 bases spanning the gap. The CDR3 loop spans 16 amino acids. The chain's CDR3 is CASSQLSGLYRNEQFF. In nucleotides, the CDR3 is TGTGCCAGCAGCCAGCTTTCGGGACTCTACCGAAATGAGCAGTTCTTC.

The V and J genes are TRBV20-1 and TRBJ2-7; 8 bases align to TRBD2. V was pared by 6 bases and J by 6 bases, with 16 bases of the junction left unmatched. Germline loops: CDR1 DFQATT, CDR2 SNEGSKA (reference sequence). The CDR3 sequence is 15 residues long. CDR3 protein: CSASSGSAVGSEQYF. CDR3 nucleotide sequence: TGCAGTGCCTCGAGCGGGAGCGCTGTAGGAAGCGAGCAGTACTTC.

This clonotype was counted a few times. The chain combines TRBV2 with TRBJ1-6, with D perhaps TRBD1 (5 bases). V was cut by 4 bases and J by 10 bases, with 17 bases left in between. Germline CDR1 and CDR2: SNHLY and FYNNEI. The CDR3 consists of 15 residues. The CDR3 region is CASSGLGQGGSPLHF. The CDR3 nucleotides read TGTGCCAGCAGTGGGTTGGGGCAAGGAGGATCACCCCTCCACTTT.

The rearrangement links TRBV20-1 to TRBJ1-5; D gene ambiguous. Trimming stripped 4 bases from V and 0 bases from J, with 4 bases between. Germline V CDR1 and CDR2: DFQATT, SNEGSKA (reference sequence). The CDR3 covers 12 residues. The DNA for the CDR3 is TGCAGTGCTATATATAGCAATCAGCCCCAGCATTTT. Translation gives CSAIYSNQPQHF.

There are a few counts of this clonotype. This chain links TRBV7-8 with TRBJ2-3, with TRBD1 as a possible D gene (5 bases). Germline V gene data show CDR1 as SGHVS and CDR2 as FQNEAQ. The CDR3 runs to 15 residues. Trimming took 3 bases from V and 4 from J, leaving 14 bases between them. This chain's CDR3 is CASSFDSHRPDTQYF. As DNA, the CDR3 is TGTGCCAGCAGCTTTGACAGTCACAGGCCAGATACGCAGTATTTT. The full variable domain, with the rest looked up from reference TRBV7-8 and TRBJ2-3, is GAGVSQSPRYKVAKRGQDVALRCDPISGHVSLFWYQQALGQGPEFLTYFQNEAQLDKSGLPSDRFFAERPEGSVSTLKIQRTQQEDSAVYLCASSFDSHRPDTQYFGPGTRLTVL.

The chain is built from TRBV20-1 and TRBJ2-7; D might be TRBD2 (6 bases). CDR1 DFQATT and CDR2 SNEGSKA come from the germline V gene (reference sequence). V lost 4 bases, J lost 0 bases, and 13 bases lay in between. This CDR3 is built from 14 residues. The CDR3 coding sequence is TGCAGTGCTACCCGGGGGTCCTACTCCTACGAGCAGTACTTC. It specifies CSATRGSYSYEQYF.

This clonotype was seen a handful of times. This rearrangement joins TRBV3-1 to TRBJ2-7; no clear D gene. The CDR3 loop spans 13 amino acids. Germline loops: CDR1 LGHDT, CDR2 YNNKEL (reference sequence). Deletions cut 1 base from V and 6 bases from J, with 10 bases between. In nucleotides, the CDR3 is TGTGCCAGCAGCCAAGGGAGTATCGGCGAGCAGTACTTC. As protein: CASSQGSIGEQYF.

The chain combines TRBV24-1 with TRBJ2-3; 8 nucleotides match TRBD2. CDR3 size: 15 residues. V trimming: 5 bases; J trimming: 6 bases; junction bases outside the gene matches: 9. Germline-derived CDR1 and CDR2 are KGHDR and SFDVKD. CDR3 in DNA: TGTGCCACCAGTGTTATGACTAGCGATTGGGATACGCAGTATTTT. This codes for CATSVMTSDWDTQYF.

There are a few counts of this clonotype. The gene calls are TRBV5-1 and TRBJ2-1; D is unresolved. The CDR3 is 15 residues long. Germline V gene sequence: CDR1 SGHRS, CDR2 YFSETQ. Between the trimmed V and J ends, which lost 0 bases and 7 bases, there was a span of 14 bases. The CDR3 coding sequence is TGCGCCAGCAGCTTGGATCAGACCCGAACGAATGAGCAGTTCTTC. Its translation: CASSLDQTRTNEQFF.

The chain recombines TRBV7-9 with TRBJ1-5; possibly TRBD1 for D (5 bases). Germline V gene sequence: CDR1 SEHNR, CDR2 FQNEAQ (reference sequence). Trimming stripped 3 bases from V and 3 bases from J, with 9 bases between. The CDR3 has 14 residues. In nucleotides, the CDR3 is TGTGCCAGCAGCTTCGTGGGGCCCAATCAGCCCCAGCATTTT. It specifies CASSFVGPNQPQHF. The full variable domain, rest sourced from reference TRBV7-9 and TRBJ1-5, is DTGVSQNPRHKITKRGQNVTFRCDPISEHNRLYWYRQTLGQGPEFLTYFQNEAQLEKSRLLSDRFSAERPKGSFSTLEIQRTEQGDSAMYLCASSFVGPNQPQHFGDGTRLSIL.

J is TRBJ1-1 and V is TRBV5-1; D is unresolved. V gave up 1 base and J gave up 2 bases, with 9 bases separating them. The CDR3 loop spans 14 amino acids. In germline, CDR1 is SGHRS, CDR2 YFSETQ. The CDR3 DNA sequence: TGCGCCAGCAGCTTGTATTATCGAAACACTGAAGCTTTCTTT. Amino acid sequence: CASSLYYRNTEAFF.